This record concerns one T cell receptor (beta chain) sequence. The entry originates in a study of blood T cell repertoires in COVID-19. Whole-study context: COVID-19 samples, acute and convalescent, were from the United States, Italy and Spain.

In the original workflow: Estimates of nucleated cell counts were drawn from the amplification of reference gene primers. This table comes from immunoSEQ multiplex PCR, and its TCRdb copy is limited to in-frame clones, with some not included. The V and J calls and clone size were taken over from that table, and D and trimming were inferred from the DNA. The sample consists of fewer than 70,000 clones, roughly nine tenths of them appearing once. Per the germline V gene, CDR1 is SNHLY and CDR2 is FYNNEI. The CDR3 loop spans 13 amino acids. With 1 base removed from V and 10 bases from J, the gap between germline ends came to 13 bases.

The sample taken for sequencing was peripheral blood. This sequence joins TRBV2 and TRBJ1-1; D is ambiguous. The origin of this receptor is a man aged 45-65 years with active COVID-19. Here the CDR3 DNA reads TGTGCCAGCAGTGAAGAGGAGGGCTTCGTAGCTTTCTTT. This gives the protein CASSEEEGFVAFF.